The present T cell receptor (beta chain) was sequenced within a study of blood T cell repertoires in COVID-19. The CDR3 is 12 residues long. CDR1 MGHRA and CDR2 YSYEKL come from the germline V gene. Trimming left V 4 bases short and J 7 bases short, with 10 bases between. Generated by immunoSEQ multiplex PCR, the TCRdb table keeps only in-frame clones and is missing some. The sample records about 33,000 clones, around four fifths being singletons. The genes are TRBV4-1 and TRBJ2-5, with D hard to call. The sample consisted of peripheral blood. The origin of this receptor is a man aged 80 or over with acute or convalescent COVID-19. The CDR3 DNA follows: TGCGCCAGCAGCCCTAGTCTTGGGACCCAGTACTTC. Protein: CASSPSLGTQYF.